This T cell receptor beta chain is from a study of blood T cell repertoires in COVID-19. Produced via immunoSEQ multiplex PCR; TCRdb's table is partial and in-frame only. The sample shows roughly 330,000 clones, roughly 86% of them seen only once. CDR1 is MNHEY, CDR2 SVGEGT, per germline. The junction had 8 bases not matched to a gene; V was cut back by 0 bases and J by 4 bases. This CDR3 is 17 amino acids long. This clone was detected only once. This receptor was identified in a woman aged 45-65 years with acute or convalescent COVID-19. V usage is TRBV6-2 or TRBV6-3 and J usage is TRBJ2-3; 9 bases map to TRBD2. The sample taken for sequencing was peripheral blood. CDR3 sequence reads: CASSYSMASGMADTQYF. In nucleotides, the CDR3 is TGTGCCAGCAGTTACTCGATGGCTAGCGGGATGGCAGATACGCAGTATTTT.